This TCR beta chain was identified in a study of T-cell memory formation after mild COVID-19. Study information: TCR clusters were mostly confined to one donor each.

This CDR3 has 14 amino acids. Germline V gene lookup returns CDR1 SGHRS and CDR2 YFSETQ. The V gene lost 0 bases and the J gene lost 2 bases, with 9 bases spanning the gap. General study findings and limits: Contracting clones from day 15 to 85 had balanced CD4/CD8; later expanders favoured CD4+.

MiXCR, applied by TCRdb to the 5' RACE reads, yields one record per CDR3 protein. The data hold 300,000 to 350,000 distinct CDR3 sequences, with approximately 19% observed a single time. This clonotype has more than one count but fewer than ten. Its antigen remains unidentified. The TCR comes from a man younger than 30 who had mild COVID-19 (a few samples of this study predate the infection). Cell type and time point are not known. The sequenced material came from PBMCs or a T cell subset sorted from them (not recorded which). The V call is TRBV5-1, the J call TRBJ2-7, with D maybe TRBD1 (5 bases). CDR3: CASSLGTGTYEQYF. The CDR3 nucleotides are TGCGCCAGCAGCTTGGGAACAGGAACCTACGAGCAGTACTTC.